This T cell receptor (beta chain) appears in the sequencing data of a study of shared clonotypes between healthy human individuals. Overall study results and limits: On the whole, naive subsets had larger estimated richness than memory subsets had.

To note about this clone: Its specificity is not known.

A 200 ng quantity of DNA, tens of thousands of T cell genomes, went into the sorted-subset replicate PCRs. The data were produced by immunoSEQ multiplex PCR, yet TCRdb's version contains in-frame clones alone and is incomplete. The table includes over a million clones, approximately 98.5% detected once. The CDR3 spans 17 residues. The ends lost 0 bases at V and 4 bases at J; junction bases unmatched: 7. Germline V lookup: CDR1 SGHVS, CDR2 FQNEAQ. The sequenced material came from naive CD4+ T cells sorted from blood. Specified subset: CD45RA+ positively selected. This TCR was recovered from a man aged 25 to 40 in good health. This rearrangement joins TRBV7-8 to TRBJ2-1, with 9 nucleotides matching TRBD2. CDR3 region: CASSLAVLAGRYNEQFF. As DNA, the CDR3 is TGTGCCAGCAGCTTAGCGGTACTAGCGGGTAGATACAATGAGCAGTTCTTC.